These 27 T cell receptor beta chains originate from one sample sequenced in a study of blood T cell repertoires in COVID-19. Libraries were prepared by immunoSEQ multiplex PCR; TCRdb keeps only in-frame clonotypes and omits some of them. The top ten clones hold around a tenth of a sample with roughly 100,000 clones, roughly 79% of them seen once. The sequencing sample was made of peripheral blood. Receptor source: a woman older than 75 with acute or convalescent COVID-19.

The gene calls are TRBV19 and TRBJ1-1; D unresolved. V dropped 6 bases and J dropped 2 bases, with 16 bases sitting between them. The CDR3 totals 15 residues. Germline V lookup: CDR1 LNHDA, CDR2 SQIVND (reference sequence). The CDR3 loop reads CASSSQVRINTEAFF. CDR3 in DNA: TGTGCCAGTAGCTCCCAGGTGAGAATTAACACTGAAGCTTTCTTT.

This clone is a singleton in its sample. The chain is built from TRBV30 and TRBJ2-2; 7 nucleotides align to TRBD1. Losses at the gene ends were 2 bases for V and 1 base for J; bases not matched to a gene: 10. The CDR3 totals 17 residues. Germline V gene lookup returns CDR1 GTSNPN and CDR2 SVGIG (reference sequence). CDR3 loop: CAWSPKPGQKNTGELFF. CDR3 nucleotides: TGTGCCTGGAGTCCCAAACCGGGACAGAAGAACACCGGGGAGCTGTTTTTT.

The CDR3 DNA sequence: TGTGCCAGCAGCCAAGTTTTTACTCCGACTTTCTACAATGAGCAGTTCTTC. Residues: CASSQVFTPTFYNEQFF. The chain employs TRBV14 and TRBJ2-1, with unresolved D. V shed 1 base and J shed 3 bases, with 16 bases lying between them. The CDR3 runs to 17 residues. CDR1 is SGHDN, CDR2 FVKESK, per germline.

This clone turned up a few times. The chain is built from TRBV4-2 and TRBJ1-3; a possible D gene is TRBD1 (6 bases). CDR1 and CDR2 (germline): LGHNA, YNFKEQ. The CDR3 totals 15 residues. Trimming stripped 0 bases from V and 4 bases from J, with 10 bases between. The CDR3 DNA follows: TGTGCCAGCAGCCAAGATTACAGGGAGGGAAACACCATATATTTT. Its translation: CASSQDYREGNTIYF.

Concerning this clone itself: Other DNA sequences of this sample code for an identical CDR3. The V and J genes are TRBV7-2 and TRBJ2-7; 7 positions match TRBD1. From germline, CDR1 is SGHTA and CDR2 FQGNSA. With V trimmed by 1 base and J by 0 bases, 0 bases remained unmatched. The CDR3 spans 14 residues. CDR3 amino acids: CASSLDRGSYEQYF. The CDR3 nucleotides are TGTGCCAGCAGCTTAGACAGGGGCTCCTACGAGCAGTACTTC.

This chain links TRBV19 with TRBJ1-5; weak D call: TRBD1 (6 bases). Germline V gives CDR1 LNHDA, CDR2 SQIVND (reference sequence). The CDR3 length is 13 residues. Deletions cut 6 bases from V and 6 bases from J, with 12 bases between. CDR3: CASRQGRAQPQHF. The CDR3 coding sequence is TGTGCCAGTAGACAGGGTAGAGCTCAGCCCCAGCATTTT.

CDR3: CASSPDGEGYEQYF. The CDR3 DNA is TGCGCCAGCAGCCCGGATGGCGAGGGTTACGAGCAGTACTTC. The chain links TRBV5-1 to TRBJ2-7, with D perhaps TRBD2 (5 bases). The germline V and J ends were trimmed by 4 bases and 4 bases, with 15 bases remaining between them. Germline assignment: CDR1 SGHRS and CDR2 YFSETQ. The CDR3 covers 14 residues.

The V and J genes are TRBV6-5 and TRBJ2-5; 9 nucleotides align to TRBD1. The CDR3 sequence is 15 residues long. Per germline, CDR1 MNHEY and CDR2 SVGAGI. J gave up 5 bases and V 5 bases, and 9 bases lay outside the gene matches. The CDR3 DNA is TGTGCCAGCAGTATGGGACAGGGAGGAGGGGAGACCCAGTACTTC. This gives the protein CASSMGQGGGETQYF.

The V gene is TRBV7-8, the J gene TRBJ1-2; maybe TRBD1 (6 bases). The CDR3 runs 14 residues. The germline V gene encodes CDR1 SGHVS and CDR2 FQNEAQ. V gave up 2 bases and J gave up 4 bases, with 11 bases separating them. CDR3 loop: CASSLLTGTYGYTF. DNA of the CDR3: TGTGCCAGCAGCTTACTAACAGGGACCTATGGCTACACCTTC.

The DNA of the CDR3 is TGTGCCAGCAGTTTACCGGTAGACACTGAAGCTTTCTTT. This codes for CASSLPVDTEAFF. This sequence joins TRBV28 and TRBJ1-1, with no clear D. The CDR3 is made up of 13 amino acids. The ends were cut back, 2 bases at V and 3 bases at J, with 7 bases in the middle. Germline-derived CDR1 and CDR2 are MDHEN and SYDVKM.

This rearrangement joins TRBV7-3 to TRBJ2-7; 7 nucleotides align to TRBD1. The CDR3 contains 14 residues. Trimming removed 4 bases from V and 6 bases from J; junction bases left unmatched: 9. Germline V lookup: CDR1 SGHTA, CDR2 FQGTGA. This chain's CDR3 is CASSYSGTVGEQYF. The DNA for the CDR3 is TGTGCCAGCAGCTATTCCGGGACAGTGGGCGAGCAGTACTTC.

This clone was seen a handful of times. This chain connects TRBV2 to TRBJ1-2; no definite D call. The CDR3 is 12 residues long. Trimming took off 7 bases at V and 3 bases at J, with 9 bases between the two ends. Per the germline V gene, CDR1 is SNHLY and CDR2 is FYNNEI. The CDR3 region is CASNLVDYGYTF. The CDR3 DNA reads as TGTGCCAGCAACTTGGTAGACTATGGCTACACCTTC.

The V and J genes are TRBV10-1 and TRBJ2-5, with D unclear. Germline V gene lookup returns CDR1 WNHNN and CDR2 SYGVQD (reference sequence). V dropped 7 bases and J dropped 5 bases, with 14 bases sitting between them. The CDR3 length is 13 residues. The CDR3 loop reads CASTPKRGETQYF. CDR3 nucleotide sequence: TGCGCCAGCACCCCGAAAAGAGGCGAGACCCAGTACTTC.

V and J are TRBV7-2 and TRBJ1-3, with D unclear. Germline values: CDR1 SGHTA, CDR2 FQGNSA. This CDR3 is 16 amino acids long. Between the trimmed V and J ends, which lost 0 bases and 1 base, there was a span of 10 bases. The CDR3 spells CASSLAAGGSGNTIYF. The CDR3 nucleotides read TGTGCCAGCAGCTTAGCCGCGGGAGGGTCTGGAAACACCATATATTTT.

The CDR3: CAWYNPTAYTEAFF. CDR3 DNA sequence: TGTGCCTGGTACAACCCGACAGCATACACTGAAGCTTTCTTT. The rearrangement uses TRBV30 and TRBJ1-1; a possible D gene is TRBD1 (5 bases). The CDR3 covers 14 residues. Trimming took off 5 bases at V and 3 bases at J, with 16 bases between the two ends. CDR1 and CDR2 from the germline V gene are GTSNPN and SVGIG (reference sequence).

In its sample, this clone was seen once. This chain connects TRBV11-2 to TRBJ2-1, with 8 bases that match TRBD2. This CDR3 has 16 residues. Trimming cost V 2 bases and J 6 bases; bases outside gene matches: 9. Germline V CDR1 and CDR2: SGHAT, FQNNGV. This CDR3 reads CASSLLRGTSSNEQFF. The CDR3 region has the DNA TGTGCCAGCAGCTTACTTCGGGGGACTAGTAGCAATGAGCAGTTCTTC.

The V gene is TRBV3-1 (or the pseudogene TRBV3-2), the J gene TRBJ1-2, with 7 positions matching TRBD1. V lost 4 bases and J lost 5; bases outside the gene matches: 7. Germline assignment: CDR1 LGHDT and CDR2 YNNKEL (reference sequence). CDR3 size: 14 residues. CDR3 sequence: CASSPWGQRYGYTF. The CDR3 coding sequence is TGTGCCAGCAGCCCCTGGGGACAGCGGTATGGCTACACCTTC.

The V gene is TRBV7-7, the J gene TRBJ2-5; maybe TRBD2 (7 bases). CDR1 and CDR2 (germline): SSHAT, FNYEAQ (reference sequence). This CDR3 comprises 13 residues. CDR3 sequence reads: CAIAAGAEETQYF. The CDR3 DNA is TGTGCTATCGCCGCGGGGGCGGAAGAGACCCAGTACTTC. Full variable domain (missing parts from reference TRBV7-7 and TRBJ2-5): GAGVSQSPRYKVTKRGQDVTLRCDPISSHATLYWYQQALGQGPEFLTYFNYEAQPDKSGLPSDRFSAERPEGSISTLTIQRTEQRDSAMYRCAIAAGAEETQYFGPGTRLLVL.

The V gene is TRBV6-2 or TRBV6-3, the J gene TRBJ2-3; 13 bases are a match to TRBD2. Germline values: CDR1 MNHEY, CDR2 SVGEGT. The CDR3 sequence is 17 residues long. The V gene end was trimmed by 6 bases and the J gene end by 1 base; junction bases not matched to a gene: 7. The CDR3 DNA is TGTGCCAGCAGCCTCCGAACTAGCGGGGGGGGCACAGATACGCAGTATTTT. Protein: CASSLRTSGGGTDTQYF.

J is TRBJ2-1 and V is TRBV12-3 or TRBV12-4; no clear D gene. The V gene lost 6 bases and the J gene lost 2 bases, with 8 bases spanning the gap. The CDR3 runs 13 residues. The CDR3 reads CASSADPYNEQFF. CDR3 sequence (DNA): TGTGCCAGCAGCGCGGATCCCTACAATGAGCAGTTCTTC.

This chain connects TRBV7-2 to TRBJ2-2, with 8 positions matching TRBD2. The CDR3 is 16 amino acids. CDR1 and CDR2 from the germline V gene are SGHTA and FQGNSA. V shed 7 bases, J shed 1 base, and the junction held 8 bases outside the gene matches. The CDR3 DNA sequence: TGTGCCAGCACCCCTACCCTAGCGGGGAACACCGGGGAGCTGTTTTTT. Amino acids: CASTPTLAGNTGELFF.

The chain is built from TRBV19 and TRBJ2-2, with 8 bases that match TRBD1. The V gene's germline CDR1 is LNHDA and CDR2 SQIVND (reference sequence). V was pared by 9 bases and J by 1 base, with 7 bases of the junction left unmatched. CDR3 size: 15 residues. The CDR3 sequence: CASLTGTGNTGELFF. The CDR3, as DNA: TGTGCCAGCTTAACCGGGACAGGGAACACCGGGGAGCTGTTTTTT.

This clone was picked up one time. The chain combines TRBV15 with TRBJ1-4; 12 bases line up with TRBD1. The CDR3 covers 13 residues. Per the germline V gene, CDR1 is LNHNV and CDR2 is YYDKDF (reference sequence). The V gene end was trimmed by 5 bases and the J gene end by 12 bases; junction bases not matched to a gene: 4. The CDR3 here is CATSRDRGRELFF. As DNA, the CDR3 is TGTGCCACCAGCCGGGACAGGGGGCGGGAACTGTTTTTT.

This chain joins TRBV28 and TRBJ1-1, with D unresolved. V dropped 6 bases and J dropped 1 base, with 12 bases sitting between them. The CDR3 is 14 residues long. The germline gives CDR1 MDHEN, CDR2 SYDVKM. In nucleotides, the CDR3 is TGTGCCAGCAGGACGGGGATAGGGAACACTGAAGCTTTCTTT. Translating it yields CASRTGIGNTEAFF.

For the CDR3, the DNA is TGTGCCAGCAGCGTAGGGACAGGGCAAAAGGCCGGGGAGCTGTTTTTT. Amino acids: CASSVGTGQKAGELFF. V usage is TRBV9 and J usage is TRBJ2-2; 8 bases match TRBD1. The V and J ends lost 0 bases and 6 bases, in that order; junction bases with no gene match: 7. This CDR3 spans 16 amino acids. The germline gives CDR1 SGDLS, CDR2 YYNGEE.

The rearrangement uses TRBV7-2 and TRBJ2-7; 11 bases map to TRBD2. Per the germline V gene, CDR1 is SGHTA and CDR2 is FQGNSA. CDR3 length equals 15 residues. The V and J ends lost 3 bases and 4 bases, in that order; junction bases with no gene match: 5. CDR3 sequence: CASSFSGGAEYEQYF. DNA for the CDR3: TGTGCCAGCAGCTTTAGCGGGGGGGCTGAGTACGAGCAGTACTTC.

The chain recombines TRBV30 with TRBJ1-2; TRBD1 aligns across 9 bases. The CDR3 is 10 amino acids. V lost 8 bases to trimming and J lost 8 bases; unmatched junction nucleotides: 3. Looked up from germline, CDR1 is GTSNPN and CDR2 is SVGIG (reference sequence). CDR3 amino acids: CAGTGLGYTF. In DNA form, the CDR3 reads TGTGCCGGGACAGGGTTAGGCTACACCTTC.